The sequence of this T cell receptor (beta chain) was determined in a study of tumor-infiltrating lymphocytes in oesophageal squamous cell carcinoma. TCRdb itself ran the PCR reads through MiXCR, one entry per CDR3 protein. The profile shows some 12,000 distinct CDR3 sequences, about 60% of them singletons. There are 15 residues in the CDR3. Germline V gene sequence: CDR1 MNHNS, CDR2 SASEGT. Sequenced input: esophageal tumor tissue. The rearrangement uses TRBV6-1 and TRBJ2-1, with 10 bases lining up with TRBD1. The DNA end is a closer match to TRBJ2-7, so the J assignment may be wrong. This clonotype originated in a male donor with esophageal squamous cell carcinoma. The CDR3 loop is CASRLGTGVYYEQYF. The CDR3, as DNA: TGTGCCAGCAGACTCGGGACAGGGGTTTACTACGAGCAGTACTTC.